The rows below give T cell receptor beta chains drawn from one sample of a study of tumor-infiltrating lymphocytes in localized non-small cell lung cancer. Assay: immunoSEQ multiplex PCR; the TCRdb copy retains only in-frame clones and omits some. The sample shows several thousand clones, 71% of them seen only once. The sample consisted of uninvolved lung tissue not adjacent to the tumor. The source is a human donor with non-small cell lung cancer. The CDR3 runs from the conserved cysteine through the conserved F or W. The order of the fields is V gene, J gene, clone size, D gene, CDR3 protein, CDR3 DNA. D genes are given only for firm matches. Size is omitted from some rows. Given values are once, few, many or a class for expanded clones.

TRBV5-1	TRBJ2-1	NA	NA	CASSPDPLGSYNEQFF	TGCGCCAGCAGTCCAGACCCCTTGGGCTCCTACAATGAGCAGTTCTTC
TRBV27	TRBJ1-5	few	NA	CASSVRTYGQPQHF	TGTGCCAGCAGTGTAAGGACCTACGGACAGCCCCAGCATTTT
TRBV7-9	TRBJ2-7	NA	TRBD2	CASSLYAGVNEQYF	TGTGCCAGCAGCCTATATGCGGGGGTCAACGAGCAGTACTTC
TRBV11-2	TRBJ2-3	once	TRBD1	CASRRDRGGTDTQYF	TGTGCCAGCAGACGAGACAGGGGAGGCACAGATACGCAGTATTTT
TRBV11-2	TRBJ2-1	once	NA	CASSLDWGTGYNEQFF	TGTGCCAGCAGCTTAGATTGGGGGACTGGCTACAATGAGCAGTTCTTC
TRBV5-4	TRBJ2-2	NA	NA	CASSLRQADTGELFF	TGTGCCAGCAGCTTGCGTCAGGCCGACACCGGGGAGCTGTTTTTT
TRBV27	TRBJ1-6	NA	NA	CASSTQPGTPNSPLHF	TGTGCCAGCAGTACCCAACCCGGGACACCTAATTCACCCCTCCACTTT
TRBV27	TRBJ2-7	NA	TRBD2	CASSRIRAGSGSGYEQYF	TGTGCCAGCAGCCGAATCCGAGCGGGATCCGGCTCGGGCTACGAGCAGTACTTC
TRBV19	TRBJ2-1	medium-sized	NA	CASQPGAGSYNEQFF	TGTGCCAGCCAACCAGGGGCAGGCTCCTACAATGAGCAGTTCTTC
TRBV18	TRBJ2-7	NA	NA	CASSQNRDGSYEQYF	TGTGCCAGCTCACAAAACCGGGACGGATCCTACGAGCAGTACTTC
TRBV27	TRBJ1-5	NA	TRBD1	CASSPTGVNQPQHF	TGTGCCAGCAGTCCTACAGGGGTTAATCAGCCCCAGCATTTT
TRBV10-3	TRBJ1-1	NA	TRBD1	CAISESDRPNTEAFF	TGTGCCATCAGTGAGTCGGACAGGCCAAACACTGAAGCTTTCTTT